This section outlines one TCR beta chain sequence together with its context. The data belong to a study of blood T cell repertoires in COVID-19. Original data processing: Researchers report that nucleated cell counts were estimated from reference gene primer amplification. Here immunoSEQ multiplex PCR was the method, and the copy in TCRdb shows in-frame clones only, minus some. V and J calls and clone size follow that table, whereas D and trimming were derived from the DNA. The profile shows under 150,000 clones, 80% of them singletons. V lost 8 bases to trimming and J lost 6 bases, with 17 bases between them. The CDR3 has 15 amino acids. Germline loops: CDR1 LNHDA, CDR2 SQIVND (reference sequence).

This TCR was sampled from a woman between 50 and 59 years old with acute or convalescent COVID-19. The gene calls are TRBV19 and TRBJ1-6, with a weak D call TRBD1 (5 bases). The sample comprised peripheral blood. The CDR3 loop is CASAQGQAGNSPLHF. The DNA of the CDR3 is TGTGCCAGTGCCCAGGGCCAGGCTGGTAATTCACCCCTCCACTTT.